Each of the 9 T cell receptor beta chains below was sequenced from the same sample in a study of blood T cell repertoires in COVID-19. Assay used: immunoSEQ multiplex PCR; TCRdb lists only in-frame clones, some missing. The table includes about 43,000 clones, approximately 86% detected once. The sequencing input was peripheral blood. These receptors were obtained from a man between 60 and 75 years old with active COVID-19.

The rearrangement uses TRBV5-4 and TRBJ2-3; D is perhaps TRBD1 (6 bases). V dropped 9 bases and J dropped 2 bases, with 13 bases sitting between them. Per germline, CDR1 SGHNT and CDR2 YYREEE (reference sequence). This CDR3 is 13 amino acids long. The CDR3 reads CAIRDTNTDTQYF. In DNA, the CDR3 is TGTGCCATCCGGGACACCAACACAGATACGCAGTATTTT.

The table lists this clone with a count of one. V is TRBV27 and J is TRBJ2-1, with 8 bases matching TRBD2. The CDR3 contains 17 residues. The V segment lost 3 bases and the J segment 4 bases; nucleotides outside the gene matches: 11. Germline CDR1 MNHEY, CDR2 SMNVEV (reference sequence). CDR3 in DNA: TGTGCCAGCAGTTTGAGTCGATTTAGCGGGGCATACAATGAGCAGTTCTTC. This gives the protein CASSLSRFSGAYNEQFF.

The chain employs TRBV29-1 and TRBJ2-3; the match to TRBD1 covers 8 bases. CDR1 is SQVTM and CDR2 is ANQGSEA in the germline V gene. The CDR3 has 14 amino acids. V shed 6 bases and J 5 bases; nucleotides not matched to a gene: 10. In DNA, the CDR3 is TGCAGCGTCGGCGACAGGGGAAGAGGAGATACGCAGTATTTT. It translates to CSVGDRGRGDTQYF.

The chain has TRBV28 and TRBJ1-2, with a tentative D call TRBD1 (5 bases). With 5 bases removed from V and 3 bases from J, the gap between germline ends came to 13 bases. Germline V lookup: CDR1 MDHEN, CDR2 SYDVKM. The length of the CDR3 is 14 residues. The CDR3 sequence: CASSLGGSYYGYTF. In DNA, the CDR3 is TGTGCCAGCAGTCTGGGGGGTTCCTACTATGGCTACACCTTC.

This sequence joins TRBV19 and TRBJ1-1, with 10 bases fitting TRBD1. From germline, CDR1 is LNHDA and CDR2 SQIVND (reference sequence). The J segment lost 6 bases and the V segment lost 3 bases, leaving 7 bases of the junction unmatched. CDR3 size: 15 residues. CDR3 nucleotides: TGTGCCAGTAGTATCAGAGACAGGGGGCTCCCTGAAGCTTTCTTT. Protein sequence: CASSIRDRGLPEAFF.

The chain links TRBV7-9 to TRBJ1-1; D unclear. The germline V gene has CDR1 SEHNR and CDR2 FQNEAQ (reference sequence). The V and J ends lost 7 bases and 1 base respectively, with 4 bases between them. The CDR3 length is 11 residues. Written as DNA, the CDR3 is TGTGCCAGCACAGCGAACACTGAAGCTTTCTTT. This codes for CASTANTEAFF.

The CDR3 DNA follows: TGTGCCAGCAGCAATGGGAGACTAGCGGGATACACCGGGGAGCTGTTTTTT. The encoded protein is CASSNGRLAGYTGELFF. The chain uses TRBV21-1 and TRBJ2-2; TRBD2 is taken as the D call from the table, unchecked against the DNA. TRBV21-1 is flagged as a pseudogene. The CDR3 totals 17 residues.

The chain joins TRBV30 to TRBJ2-7; 11 bases match TRBD2. The CDR3 totals 12 residues. Unmatched junction bases numbered 3, after V lost 5 bases and J lost 6 bases. Germline-derived CDR1 and CDR2 are GTSNPN and SVGIG (reference sequence). The CDR3 loop reads CAWSGTSGEQYF. The CDR3 DNA reads as TGTGCCTGGTCCGGGACTAGCGGCGAGCAGTACTTC.

This sequence joins TRBV27 and TRBJ2-2; 8 bases are a match to TRBD2. V gave up 3 bases and J gave up 0 bases; unmatched junction bases: 3. The CDR3 covers 16 residues. The germline V gene encodes CDR1 MNHEY and CDR2 SMNVEV (reference sequence). The DNA of the CDR3 is TGTGCCAGCAGTTTTAGCGGGGCTTCGAACACCGGGGAGCTGTTTTTT. Its translation is CASSFSGASNTGELFF.